This T cell receptor beta chain is from a study of identical twins listed by TCRdb under 2016. Notes on the research overall: The study deep-sequenced TCR alpha and beta repertoires from monozygotic twins, unrelated adults of various ages and cord blood to test whether fetal clonotypes persist. Replicate twin experiments were performed at different times using different library preparation protocols to rule out contamination. Results and caveats for the whole study, not just this receptor: Because the same donors could not be followed over many years, conclusions were based on cross-sectional statistical analysis. In monozygotic twins, recombination models systematically underestimated out-of-frame TCR alpha sharing, but the models matched the sharing seen between unrelated individuals. The excess sharing between twins in beta out-of-frame sequences was weaker because fewer shared sequences reduced the signal-to-noise ratio. Compared with coincidental sharing between unrelated individuals, out-of-frame TCR alpha sequences shared between twins showed an excess of sequences with low generation probability. Abundant cord blood beta clonotypes carried fewer insertions; young adult naive repertoires showed a weaker similar trend, while memory repertoires showed none. Zero-insertion analyses could be partly confounded by invariant T cells such as MAIT and iNKT, although diverse VJ usage argued against such confounding for most clonotypes.

This clonotype came up a few times. Its antigen is still unknown. Base quality data are lacking; no much larger clone is found one base away. The library came from 5' RACE. TCRdb names Illumina HiSeq 2000 as the instrument used. A universal primer binding site was introduced by template switching, and a unique molecular identifier was present in the final cDNA, enabling accurate counting of TCR cDNA molecules. Specific primers in the conserved constant-segment region were used to synthesize first-strand cDNA for the TCR alpha and beta chains. Each cDNA library was double barcoded, with a SMART-Mk sample barcode plus Illumina barcodes, to control for contamination. TruSeq adapter sequences along with Illumina sample barcodes were introduced in two successive PCR steps. Sequencing of the TCR alpha and beta cDNA libraries was done on the Illumina HiSeq platform using custom primers. The study's processing was this. MiGEC was used to process raw reads and extract unique molecular identifiers, and MiXCR was used to find CDR3 positions. Recombination models were inferred per individual with the repgenHMM and IGoR tools using an EM algorithm. The analysis of shared clonotypes was done with the tcR package in R, with sharing normalized by the product of cloneset sizes. To study raw recombination without the effects of thymic and clonal selection, out-of-frame nonproductive sequences were analyzed. TCRdb passed the public sequencing reads through fastp at Q25 and MiXCR, retaining productive beta sequences. Entries are consolidated by CDR3 protein sequence, retaining the most common genes and DNA. Here the V and J calls rest on TCRdb's processing, not on the authors' analysis. Here the sample has hundreds of thousands of distinct CDR3 sequences; about 20% occur a single time. 4% to 5.5% of the sample lies in the top ten.

V drops 3 bases and J drops 5 bases, leaving 19 bases in between. From cysteine to phenylalanine, the CDR3 is 16 amino acids long. Only the CDR3 DNA is retained, 48 bases long and in frame from the first base. CDR1 and CDR2 are read off the germline V gene (reference sequence) as SEHNR and FQNEAQ. Every donor was a healthy Caucasian. Three pairs of female monozygotic twins, all aged roughly 18 to 29 years, were included in the twin cohort. RNA for TCR libraries was isolated from peripheral blood mononuclear cells. The same sample was also used in a study of T cells expressing NK-cell markers. The second study, in turn, reports: Three sorted T-cell subsets (CD3+CD56+NKG2C+, CD3+CD56+NKG2C- and CD3+CD56-NKG2C+) from fewer than 10 donors had their TCR beta-chain repertoires profiled. Of the eight sequenced donors, seven were found to be HCMV-seropositive and one was found to be HCMV-seronegative. In several experiments an anti-gammadeltaTCR antibody was added to restrict sorting to alphabetaTCR-expressing T cells. In several donors, the dominant CD3+CD56+NKG2C+ clonotypes were among the top 10 CD8+ clonotypes and accounted for about 1.0-7.5% of CD8+ T cells. Those dominant clonotypes were again the most abundant among CD3+CD56-NKG2C+ cells in a handful of donors, at about 28.3-60.1%. It remained unclear whether the expanded NKG2C-expressing T cell clones were specific for HCMV antigens. The study sequenced eight donors, all healthy volunteers chosen at random: three men and five women. HCMV serostatus was determined by detecting HCMV-specific IgG in serum with a commercial ELISA kit. Bulk peripheral blood T-cell repertoires were additionally sequenced from unsorted PBMC for over five donors. MIGEC handled demultiplexing of the reads and grouping by UMI, while MiTCR was used to assemble and quantify clonotypes. To remove erroneous sequences, TCR cDNA sequences were retained only when supported by two or more reads. Downstream repertoire analysis used the tcR package, and clonotypes were matched across fractions by CDR3 nucleotide sequence plus V segment. VDJmatch was used to annotate antigen specificity against VDJdb, with one amino acid substitution allowed in CDR3.

The chain was built from TRBV7-9 and TRBJ1-1; TRBD1 might be the D gene, on 6 matching bases. The clonotype originates from a woman younger than 35 in good health. Sequencing was carried out using PBMCs. The CDR3 here reads CASSLGGGGLRTEAFF. The DNA sequence reads TGTGCCAGCAGCTTGGGCGGGGGGGGGCTGAGGACTGAAGCTTTCTTT.